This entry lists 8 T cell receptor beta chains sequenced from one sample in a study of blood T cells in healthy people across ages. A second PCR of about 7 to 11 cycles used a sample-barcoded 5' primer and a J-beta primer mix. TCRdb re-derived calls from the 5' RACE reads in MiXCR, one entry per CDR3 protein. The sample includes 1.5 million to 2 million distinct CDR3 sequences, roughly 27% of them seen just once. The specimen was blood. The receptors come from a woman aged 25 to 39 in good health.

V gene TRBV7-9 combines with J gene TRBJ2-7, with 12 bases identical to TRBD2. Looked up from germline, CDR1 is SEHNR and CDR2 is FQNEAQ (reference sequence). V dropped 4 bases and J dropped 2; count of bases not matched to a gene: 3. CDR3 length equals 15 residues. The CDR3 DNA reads TGTGCCAGCAGCTCGTCTAGCGGGAGGGCCTACGAGCAGTACTTC. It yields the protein CASSSSSGRAYEQYF.

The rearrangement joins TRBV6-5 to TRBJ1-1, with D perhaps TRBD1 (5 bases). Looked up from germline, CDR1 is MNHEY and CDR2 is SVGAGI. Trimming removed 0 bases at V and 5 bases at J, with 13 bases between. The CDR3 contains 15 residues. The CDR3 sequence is CASSYSMGGYTEAFF. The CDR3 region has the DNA TGTGCCAGCAGTTACTCGATGGGGGGGTATACTGAAGCTTTCTTT.

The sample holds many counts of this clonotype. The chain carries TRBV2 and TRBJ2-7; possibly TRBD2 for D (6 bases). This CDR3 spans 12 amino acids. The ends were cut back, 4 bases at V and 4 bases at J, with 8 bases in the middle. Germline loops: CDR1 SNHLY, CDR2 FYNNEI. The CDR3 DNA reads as TGTGCCAGCAGTGTTGGGAGGTACGAGCAGTACTTC. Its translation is CASSVGRYEQYF.

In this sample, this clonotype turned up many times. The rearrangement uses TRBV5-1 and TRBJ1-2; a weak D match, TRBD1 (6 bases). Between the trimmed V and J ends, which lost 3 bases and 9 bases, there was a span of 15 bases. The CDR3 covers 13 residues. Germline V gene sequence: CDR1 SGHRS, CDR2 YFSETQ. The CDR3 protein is CASSWMGQSRYTF. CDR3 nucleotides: TGCGCCAGCAGCTGGATGGGACAAAGCCGCTACACCTTC.

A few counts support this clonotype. The CDR3 sequence is CASSVAGGGYNEQFF. In DNA, the CDR3 is TGTGCCAGCAGCGTAGCCGGAGGAGGTTACAATGAGCAGTTCTTC. The chain couples TRBV9 to TRBJ2-1, with D possibly TRBD2 on 5 matching bases. The V and J ends lost 0 bases and 4 bases respectively, with 11 bases between them. From germline, CDR1 is SGDLS and CDR2 YYNGEE. The CDR3 extends over 15 amino acids.

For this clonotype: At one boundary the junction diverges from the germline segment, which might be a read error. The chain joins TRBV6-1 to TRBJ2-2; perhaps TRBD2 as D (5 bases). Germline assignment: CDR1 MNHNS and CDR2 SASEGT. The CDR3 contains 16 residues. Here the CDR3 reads CASKVATSTASGERFF. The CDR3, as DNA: TGTGCCAGCAAAGTTGCGACGAGCACCGCGTCCGGGGAGCGGTTTTTT.

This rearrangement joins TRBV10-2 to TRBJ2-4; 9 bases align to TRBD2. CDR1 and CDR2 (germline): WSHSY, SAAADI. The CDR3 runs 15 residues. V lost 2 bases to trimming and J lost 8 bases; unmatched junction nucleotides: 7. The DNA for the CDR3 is TGCGCCAGCAGTGAGGGGCGGGAGGGCCGTGACATTCAGTACTTC. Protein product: CASSEGREGRDIQYF.

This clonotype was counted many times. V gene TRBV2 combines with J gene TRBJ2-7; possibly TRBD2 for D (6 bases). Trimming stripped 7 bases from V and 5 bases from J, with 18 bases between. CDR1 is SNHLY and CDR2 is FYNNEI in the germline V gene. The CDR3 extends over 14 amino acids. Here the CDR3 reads CASTSSGNTHEQYF. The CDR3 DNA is TGTGCCAGCACTAGTAGCGGAAATACCCACGAGCAGTACTTC.